The 26 T cell receptor beta chains listed next were all sequenced from one sample in a study of cytomegalovirus exposure and HLA in healthy donors. Vbeta (60) and Jbeta (13) primers were used in the PCR. The method was immunoSEQ multiplex PCR; TCRdb's version includes in-frame clones alone and lacks a portion of them. The table lists around 140,000 clones, around 80% of them singletons, with roughly 4.7% in the top ten. Sequencing was carried out using PBMCs. The receptor source for this set is a middle-aged man in good health and CMV-seronegative.

The gene calls are TRBV14 and TRBJ1-1, with D unresolved. CDR1 is SGHDN and CDR2 is FVKESK in the germline V gene. The CDR3 consists of 14 residues. V was cut by 3 bases and J by 2 bases, with 10 bases left in between. The CDR3 DNA is TGTGCCAGCAGCCACTTTAGAATCAACACTGAAGCTTTCTTT. Translating gives CASSHFRINTEAFF.

The chain is built from TRBV13 and TRBJ2-3; 13 bases match TRBD2. CDR1 is PRHDT, CDR2 FYEKMQ, per germline (reference sequence). The CDR3 runs 19 residues. V dropped 6 bases and J dropped 6; count of bases not matched to a gene: 18. The CDR3: CASRRLAGGPTRLIDTQYF. Here the CDR3 DNA reads TGTGCCAGCAGACGACTAGCGGGGGGCCCAACAAGGCTCATTGATACGCAGTATTTT.

The V and J genes are TRBV9 and TRBJ1-1; D is ambiguous. Trimming pared 0 bases from V and 8 bases from J, leaving 14 bases between. Germline loops: CDR1 SGDLS, CDR2 YYNGEE. The CDR3 runs to 14 residues. The CDR3 sequence is CASSVVERSTEAFF. The CDR3 nucleotides read TGTGCCAGCAGCGTAGTTGAGAGAAGCACCGAAGCTTTCTTT.

Only one count was recorded for this clone. The rearrangement uses TRBV10-3 and TRBJ2-7, with TRBD1 matching 8 bases. CDR1 ENHRY and CDR2 SYGVKD come from the germline V gene. V gave up 5 bases and J gave up 6 bases; unmatched junction bases: 9. This CDR3 is built from 14 residues. CDR3 in DNA: TGTGCCATCAGTTCCGGGACAGGCCCGGGCGAGCAGTACTTC. Amino acid sequence: CAISSGTGPGEQYF.

This clone was observed once. The CDR3 loop is CASTLAGTDTQYF. CDR3 sequence (DNA): TGTGCCAGCACTCTAGCGGGGACAGATACGCAGTATTTT. V and J are TRBV13 and TRBJ2-3, with 9 bases that match TRBD2. The CDR3 contains 13 residues. Germline-derived CDR1 and CDR2 are PRHDT and FYEKMQ (reference sequence). V lost 7 bases to trimming and J lost 3 bases; unmatched junction nucleotides: 2.

The J gene is TRBJ2-2, the V gene TRBV28; 9 bases align to TRBD1. The germline gives CDR1 MDHEN, CDR2 SYDVKM. CDR3 length: 15 residues. V gave up 4 bases and J gave up 4 bases; unmatched junction bases: 4. CDR3 in amino acids: CASSSRTGVTGELFF. The DNA of the CDR3 is TGTGCCAGCAGTTCCAGGACAGGGGTCACCGGGGAGCTGTTTTTT.

Turning to this clone: Germline is not matched at one junction end, which may reflect a read error. This chain uses TRBV7-2 with TRBJ2-1, with 7 bases matching TRBD1. Germline CDR1 is SGHTA and CDR2 is FQGNSA. This CDR3 comprises 14 residues. The CDR3 loop reads CASSPDRWLNEEFF. In DNA, the CDR3 is TGTGCCAGCAGCCCGGACAGGTGGCTAAATGAGGAGTTCTTC.

This chain connects TRBV19 to TRBJ2-7; 7 positions agree with TRBD1. Trimming removed 3 bases from V and 5 bases from J; junction bases left unmatched: 10. CDR3 length equals 15 residues. CDR1 is LNHDA, CDR2 SQIVND, per germline (reference sequence). The CDR3 DNA is TGTGCCAGTAGTATCCGGTGGCAGGGGGACAACGAGCAGTACTTC. It yields the protein CASSIRWQGDNEQYF.

The chain has TRBV28 and TRBJ1-1; 10 bases map to TRBD1. This CDR3 contains 15 residues. V trimming: 3 bases; J trimming: 6 bases; junction bases outside the gene matches: 7. In germline, CDR1 is MDHEN, CDR2 SYDVKM. The CDR3 protein is CASSFSGTGVAEAFF. For the CDR3, the DNA is TGTGCCAGCAGTTTTTCCGGGACAGGGGTCGCTGAAGCTTTCTTT.

The chain couples TRBV10-3 to TRBJ1-2; 11 nucleotides align to TRBD1. The CDR3 covers 14 residues. Germline V gene lookup returns CDR1 ENHRY and CDR2 SYGVKD. Trimming at V came to 7 bases and at J to 7 bases, leaving 8 bases not matched to a gene. The CDR3 nucleotides read TGTGCCATCAATTCCGGGACAGGGGGTTTTGGCTACACCTTC. It specifies CAINSGTGGFGYTF.

The rearrangement links TRBV5-1 to TRBJ2-5; TRBD1 matches at 10 bases. The V gene end was trimmed by 4 bases and the J gene end by 5 bases; junction bases not matched to a gene: 11. The germline gives CDR1 SGHRS, CDR2 YFSETQ. The CDR3 length is 16 residues. The CDR3 is CASSVMTGGAEETQYF. CDR3 coding DNA: TGCGCCAGCAGCGTGATGACAGGGGGCGCGGAGGAGACCCAGTACTTC.

The chain uses TRBV15 and TRBJ1-2; TRBD1 matches at 10 bases. Germline V gene lookup returns CDR1 LNHNV and CDR2 YYDKDF (reference sequence). The CDR3 is 15 residues long. The J segment lost 3 bases and the V segment lost 5 bases, leaving 6 bases of the junction unmatched. CDR3 loop: CATSVLGQGDYGYTF. In DNA form, the CDR3 reads TGTGCCACCAGCGTACTCGGACAGGGGGACTATGGCTACACCTTC.

The chain uses TRBV25-1 and TRBJ1-3; 9 nucleotides agree with TRBD1. The junction had 4 bases not matched to a gene; V was cut back by 3 bases and J by 4 bases. This CDR3 contains 15 residues. Germline V gene sequence: CDR1 MGHDK, CDR2 SYGVNS. The DNA for the CDR3 is TGTGCCAGCAGTGACTACAGGGGGCTCGGAAACACCATATATTTT. Encoded protein: CASSDYRGLGNTIYF.

The V call is TRBV5-4, the J call TRBJ2-5; the D gene is possibly TRBD1 (5 bases). Germline V lookup: CDR1 SGHNT, CDR2 YYREEE (reference sequence). CDR3 length: 15 residues. V was pared by 1 base and J by 6 bases, with 16 bases between. CDR3 nucleotide sequence: TGTGCCAGCAGCTTGAGAGGCGGCTTGGGGCAGACCCAGTACTTC. This encodes CASSLRGGLGQTQYF.

The count of this clone is one. J is TRBJ1-6 and V is TRBV9, with TRBD1 as a possible D gene (6 bases). CDR1 SGDLS and CDR2 YYNGEE come from the germline V gene. The V gene lost 3 bases and the J gene lost 8 bases, with 18 bases spanning the gap. CDR3 length: 16 amino acids. The CDR3 is CASSGPGQGQHSPLHF. In DNA form, the CDR3 reads TGTGCCAGCAGCGGTCCAGGGCAGGGGCAACATTCACCCCTCCACTTT.

The gene calls are TRBV11-2 and TRBJ1-2; 7 bases are shared with TRBD1. CDR3 length equals 14 residues. Losses at the gene ends were 2 bases for V and 2 bases for J; bases not matched to a gene: 2. CDR1 SGHAT and CDR2 FQNNGV come from the germline V gene. The CDR3 region has the DNA TGTGCCAGCAGCTTACGGGGACAGAACTATGGCTACACCTTC. Translating gives CASSLRGQNYGYTF.

The chain recombines TRBV19 with TRBJ1-1; D is possibly TRBD1 (5 bases). The V end lost 10 bases, the J end lost 0 bases, and 15 bases lay between the germline ends. Germline CDR1 and CDR2: LNHDA and SQIVND (reference sequence). The CDR3 extends over 14 amino acids. Here the CDR3 reads CAKFSGTLNTEAFF. The CDR3 region has the DNA TGTGCCAAATTTTCCGGGACTTTGAACACTGAAGCTTTCTTT.

The chain combines TRBV5-8 with TRBJ2-7; perhaps TRBD2 as D (5 bases). Germline CDR1 is SGHTS and CDR2 is YDEGEE. This CDR3 has 13 residues. Trimming left V 2 bases short and J 4 bases short, with 10 bases between. This CDR3 is CASSFSPGYEQYF. The CDR3 DNA follows: TGTGCCAGCAGCTTTTCACCGGGATACGAGCAGTACTTC.

This clone was recorded once. The gene calls are TRBV10-3 and TRBJ2-2; the match to TRBD2 covers 13 bases. Germline CDR1 ENHRY, CDR2 SYGVKD. This CDR3 contains 20 residues. Trimming removed 2 bases from V and 8 bases from J; junction bases left unmatched: 17. CDR3 nucleotide sequence: TGTGCCATCAGTGAGACCGTTCGGACTAGCGGGGGTGGTTATACGGGGGAGCTGTTTTTT. Protein: CAISETVRTSGGGYTGELFF.

This clone was counted a few times. The chain combines TRBV7-9 with TRBJ1-1, with 7 nucleotides matching TRBD1. V was clipped by 4 bases and J by 4 bases; unmatched bases: 15. The CDR3 has 17 amino acids. The germline CDR1 and CDR2 sequences are SEHNR and FQNEAQ (reference sequence). The CDR3 DNA is TGTGCCAGCAGCTCACGGACAGGCTCTGCTGGGAGCACTGAAGCTTTCTTT. Protein sequence: CASSSRTGSAGSTEAFF.

This chain links TRBV28 with TRBJ2-7, with a weak D call TRBD2 (5 bases). The V and J ends lost 7 bases and 0 bases respectively, with 10 bases between them. Germline V gives CDR1 MDHEN, CDR2 SYDVKM. This CDR3 is 13 amino acids long. The CDR3 sequence is CASKDFSSYEQYF. In nucleotides, the CDR3 is TGTGCCAGCAAGGACTTCTCCTCCTACGAGCAGTACTTC.

On this clone itself: This sample also contains other DNA sequences that code for the same CDR3. The chain recombines TRBV6-5 with TRBJ1-1, with D possibly being TRBD1 (6 bases). Germline lookup yields CDR1 MNHEY and CDR2 SVGAGI. V was cut by 0 bases and J by 5 bases, with 7 bases left in between. The CDR3 is made up of 13 amino acids. The CDR3, as DNA: TGTGCCAGCAGTTACTCGAGGGGGACTGAAGCTTTCTTT. Translated: CASSYSRGTEAFF.

Worth noting for this clone: The sample has other DNA sequences that encode this CDR3 too. The rearrangement joins TRBV9 to TRBJ2-7; D ambiguous. Germline loops: CDR1 SGDLS, CDR2 YYNGEE. Trimming left V 0 bases short and J 6 bases short, with 10 bases between. The CDR3 runs to 13 residues. The CDR3 sequence: CASSVDLASEQYF. The CDR3 DNA reads TGTGCCAGCAGCGTAGATCTGGCATCCGAGCAGTACTTC.

About this clone: Here the CDR3 omits its conserved ending phenylalanine or tryptophan, so a read error is the likely source. This chain links TRBV7-9 with TRBJ2-6; D is unclear. Trimming took off 5 bases at V and 1 base at J, with 6 bases between the two ends. This CDR3 comprises 14 residues. Germline V gene data show CDR1 as SEHNR and CDR2 as FQNEAQ (reference sequence). In DNA form, the CDR3 reads TGTGCCAGCAGCCGCGCTTCTGGGGCCAACGTCCTGACTCTC. The encoded protein is CASSRASGANVLTL.

The V and J genes are TRBV15 and TRBJ2-7, with a possible D match to TRBD1 (5 bases). In germline, CDR1 is LNHNV, CDR2 YYDKDF (reference sequence). The CDR3 loop spans 15 amino acids. V lost 1 base to trimming and J lost 0 bases, with 10 bases between them. Written as DNA, the CDR3 is TGTGCCACCAGCAGAGCCCAGGGAAACTCCTACGAGCAGTACTTC. It is translated as CATSRAQGNSYEQYF. Drawing the rest from reference TRBV15 and TRBJ2-7, the complete variable domain is DAMVIQNPRYQVTQFGKPVTLSCSQTLNHNVMYWYQQKSSQAPKLLFHYYDKDFNNEADTPDNFQSRRPNTSFCFLDIRSPGLGDTAMYLCATSRAQGNSYEQYFGPGTRLTVT.

The CDR3, as DNA: TGTGCCATCAGTGAGTCGGGGGGTATCACTGAAGCTTTCTTT. Translating gives CAISESGGITEAFF. The chain combines TRBV10-3 with TRBJ1-1; weak D call: TRBD1 (5 bases). The CDR3 runs 14 residues. Trimming removed 0 bases from V and 4 bases from J, with 9 bases in between. CDR1 is ENHRY, CDR2 SYGVKD, per germline.